Listed here are 25 T cell receptor beta chains from one sample, sequenced in a study of cytomegalovirus exposure and HLA in healthy donors. Data came from immunoSEQ multiplex PCR; TCRdb stores just in-frame clones and leaves some out. The sample includes more than 250,000 clones, about 85% of them seen just once. The sequenced sample consisted of PBMCs. The receptors come from a woman aged 25 to 39 in good health and CMV-seropositive.

This sequence joins TRBV5-1 and TRBJ1-6; D may be TRBD1 (6 bases). From germline, CDR1 is SGHRS and CDR2 YFSETQ. Trimming stripped 4 bases from V and 7 bases from J, with 12 bases between. The CDR3 totals 14 residues. The CDR3 sequence: CASSDGQQNSPLHF. In nucleotides, the CDR3 is TGCGCCAGCAGCGATGGACAGCAGAATTCACCCCTCCACTTT.

This clone was observed a handful of times. V gene TRBV4-3 combines with J gene TRBJ2-2; 8 bases map to TRBD1. V shed 4 bases and J 5 bases; nucleotides not matched to a gene: 9. The CDR3 has 16 residues. In germline, CDR1 is LGHNA, CDR2 YSLEER. This chain's CDR3 is CASSRYWTGLTGELFF. For the CDR3, the DNA is TGCGCCAGCAGCCGATACTGGACAGGGCTGACCGGGGAGCTGTTTTTT.

This chain links TRBV6-5 with TRBJ1-1, with TRBD1 matching over 9 bases. The CDR3 runs to 15 residues. The germline CDR1 and CDR2 sequences are MNHEY and SVGAGI. The V and J ends lost 6 bases and 3 bases, in that order; junction bases with no gene match: 8. Here the CDR3 DNA reads TGTGCCAGCAGGGAACAGGGGGCACGGCACACTGAAGCTTTCTTT. Amino acids: CASREQGARHTEAFF.

The rearrangement links TRBV15 to TRBJ1-2; 7 bases are a match to TRBD1. V lost 3 bases to trimming and J lost 3 bases; unmatched junction nucleotides: 4. This CDR3 has 14 amino acids. Germline V gene data show CDR1 as LNHNV and CDR2 as YYDKDF (reference sequence). The CDR3 sequence is CATSSGDSYYGYTF. The CDR3 DNA reads TGTGCCACCAGCAGCGGGGACAGCTACTATGGCTACACCTTC.

The chain recombines TRBV7-6 with TRBJ2-1; 11 nucleotides agree with TRBD2. V dropped 11 bases and J dropped 5; count of bases not matched to a gene: 11. Looked up from germline, CDR1 is SGHVS and CDR2 is FNYEAQ. The CDR3 runs to 15 residues. The CDR3 protein is CAPPGGTSGHNEQFF. Here the CDR3 DNA reads TGTGCCCCCCCAGGCGGGACTAGCGGTCACAATGAGCAGTTCTTC.

The gene calls are TRBV2 and TRBJ1-5; D is undetermined. Germline V CDR1 and CDR2: SNHLY, FYNNEI. CDR3 size: 13 residues. Trimming removed 5 bases from V and 2 bases from J, with 7 bases in between. For the CDR3, the DNA is TGTGCCAGCAGTCAGAGCGGCAATCAGCCCCAGCATTTT. Translating it yields CASSQSGNQPQHF.

J is TRBJ2-5 and V is TRBV5-4; the D is unclear. This CDR3 region has 12 residues. Trimming took off 7 bases at V and 5 bases at J, with 12 bases between the two ends. Germline CDR1 SGHNT, CDR2 YYREEE (reference sequence). This chain's CDR3 is CASGTGSETQYF. In DNA, the CDR3 is TGTGCCAGCGGCACGGGTAGTGAGACCCAGTACTTC. The full variable domain, with the rest looked up from reference TRBV5-4 and TRBJ2-5, is ETGVTQSPTHLIKTRGQQVTLRCSSQSGHNTVSWYQQALGQGPQFIFQYYREEENGRGNFPPRFSGLQFPNYSSELNVNALELDDSALYLCASGTGSETQYFGPGTRLLVL.

The chain uses TRBV30 and TRBJ1-1, with D hard to call. Germline CDR1 reads GTSNPN; CDR2 reads SVGIG (reference sequence). The CDR3 length is 13 residues. V was shortened by 5 bases and J by 0 bases, with 10 bases between the two germline ends. CDR3 in amino acids: CAWGGQMNTEAFF. CDR3 sequence (DNA): TGTGCCTGGGGCGGGCAAATGAACACTGAAGCTTTCTTT.

This clone has just a few counts. The rearrangement links TRBV2 to TRBJ2-5; 7 positions match TRBD1. The trim removed 7 bases at V and 2 bases at J, leaving 4 bases unmatched. CDR3 size: 13 residues. Germline CDR1 SNHLY, CDR2 FYNNEI. CDR3 sequence: CASNRDSQETQYF. The CDR3 nucleotides are TGTGCCAGCAATCGGGACAGTCAAGAGACCCAGTACTTC.

The genes are TRBV5-6 and TRBJ2-1, with D perhaps TRBD1 or TRBD2 (5 bases each). The V gene lost 2 bases and the J gene lost 2 bases, with 8 bases spanning the gap. The CDR3 covers 14 residues. Germline V gene sequence: CDR1 SGHDT, CDR2 YYEEEE. CDR3 amino acids: CASSLGTAYNEQFF. The CDR3 DNA sequence: TGTGCCAGCAGCTTAGGGACGGCCTACAATGAGCAGTTCTTC.

The chain recombines TRBV29-1 with TRBJ2-7; a possible D gene is TRBD1 (5 bases). V was pared by 3 bases and J by 3 bases, with 12 bases between. Germline assignment: CDR1 SQVTM and CDR2 ANQGSEA. The CDR3 is 13 residues long. As DNA, the CDR3 is TGCAGCGTTGAGTGGCAGGGAATCTACGAGCAGTACTTC. It encodes CSVEWQGIYEQYF.

A note on this clone: This sample includes further DNA sequences coding for the same CDR3. This chain joins TRBV28 and TRBJ2-7, with unresolved D. Trimming took 3 bases from V and 4 from J, leaving 4 bases between them. The CDR3 loop spans 11 amino acids. The germline V gene has CDR1 MDHEN and CDR2 SYDVKM. CDR3 sequence reads: CASSLEYEQYF. The CDR3 bases are TGTGCCAGCAGTTTGGAGTACGAGCAGTACTTC.

The chain links TRBV25-1 to TRBJ1-6; TRBD1 aligns across 9 bases. Germline V gene lookup returns CDR1 MGHDK and CDR2 SYGVNS. The CDR3 is made up of 14 amino acids. Unmatched junction bases numbered 5, after V lost 4 bases and J lost 10 bases. The CDR3 DNA reads TGTGCCAGCAGTGCCGGGACAGGGCTCTCACCCCTCCACTTT. The encoded protein is CASSAGTGLSPLHF.

The chain carries TRBV27 and TRBJ2-7, with 11 bases lining up with TRBD2. Germline V gene sequence: CDR1 MNHEY, CDR2 SMNVEV (reference sequence). The CDR3 is 22 amino acids. Trimming cost V 10 bases and J 0 bases; bases outside gene matches: 29. The CDR3 loop is CATPLPGQLTGTSGQSSYEQYF. The CDR3, as DNA: TGTGCCACCCCCCTACCTGGCCAACTTACCGGGACTAGCGGACAAAGCTCCTACGAGCAGTACTTC.

The J gene is TRBJ2-5, the V gene TRBV2, with D unclear. The CDR3 consists of 13 residues. V shed 7 bases and J shed 4 bases, with 13 bases lying between them. The germline V gene encodes CDR1 SNHLY and CDR2 FYNNEI. CDR3 sequence reads: CASIATAGETQYF. The CDR3 bases are TGTGCCAGCATCGCCACGGCTGGAGAGACCCAGTACTTC.

The V gene is TRBV5-6, the J gene TRBJ2-7; D uncertain. Trimming took 4 bases from V and 4 from J, leaving 9 bases between them. The CDR3 consists of 12 residues. The germline V gene has CDR1 SGHDT and CDR2 YYEEEE. CDR3 in DNA: TGTGCCAGCAGCCAAGGATTATACGAGCAGTACTTC. As protein: CASSQGLYEQYF.

About this clone itself: Different DNA sequences within this sample yield the same CDR3. V usage is TRBV5-1 and J usage is TRBJ2-7; D not resolved. Looked up from germline, CDR1 is SGHRS and CDR2 is YFSETQ. Between the trimmed V and J ends, which lost 4 bases and 4 bases, there was a span of 18 bases. CDR3 length equals 15 residues. CDR3 DNA: TGCGCCAGCAGCCTTAGCTGGTCAGAGAGTTACGAGCAGTACTTC. This encodes CASSLSWSESYEQYF.

J is TRBJ2-2 and V is TRBV11-3; TRBD2 aligns across 8 bases. CDR1 is SGHNT and CDR2 is YENEEA in the germline V gene. J lost 3 bases, V lost 6 bases, and 6 bases had no gene match. This CDR3 comprises 15 residues. The CDR3 here is CASRTSGVHTGELFF. Here the CDR3 DNA reads TGTGCCAGCAGAACTAGCGGTGTGCACACCGGGGAGCTGTTTTTT.

The genes are TRBV7-2 and TRBJ2-3; no definite D call. The CDR3 loop spans 11 amino acids. V was shortened by 5 bases and J by 7 bases, with 7 bases between the two germline ends. In germline, CDR1 is SGHTA, CDR2 FQGNSA. In DNA form, the CDR3 reads TGTGCCAGCAGCATATTAAATACGCAGTATTTT. It translates to CASSILNTQYF. Using reference TRBV7-2 and TRBJ2-3 for the parts outside the CDR3, the full variable domain is GAGVSQSPSNKVTEKGKDVELRCDPISGHTALYWYRQSLGQGLEFLIYFQGNSAPDKSGLPSDRFSAERTGGSVSTLTIQRTQQEDSAVYLCASSILNTQYFGPGTRLTVL.

V usage is TRBV10-3 and J usage is TRBJ1-1; D possibly corresponds to TRBD1 (5 bases). The CDR3 sequence is 12 residues long. The ends were cut back, 8 bases at V and 5 bases at J, with 12 bases in the middle. The germline V gene has CDR1 ENHRY and CDR2 SYGVKD. The CDR3 DNA reads TGTGCCATCCGGGCAGGGAGGACTGAAGCTTTCTTT. It codes for CAIRAGRTEAFF.

This clone was seen once. The CDR3 DNA reads as TGCACCAGCAGCCAATACAGTCTAGCGGGAGTCAGCGGAGCGCAGTTCTTC. This gives the protein CTSSQYSLAGVSGAQFF. The chain employs TRBV1 and TRBJ2-1; TRBD2, as called in the table, went unchecked against the DNA. TRBV1 is marked as a pseudogene. CDR3 length equals 17 residues.

The count of this clone is one. This chain joins TRBV6-6 and TRBJ1-5; no definite D call. Trimming stripped 5 bases from V and 4 bases from J, with 12 bases between. This CDR3 has 14 residues. CDR1 MNHNY and CDR2 SVGAGI come from the germline V gene (reference sequence). The CDR3 spells CASSLRRENQPQHF. The DNA of the CDR3 is TGTGCCAGCAGTCTGAGGCGGGAAAATCAGCCCCAGCATTTT.

This clone turned up a few times. The chain combines TRBV6-5 with TRBJ2-7; D might be TRBD1 or TRBD2, each matching 5 bases. The CDR3 has 15 amino acids. In germline, CDR1 is MNHEY, CDR2 SVGAGI. Trimming took off 4 bases at V and 0 bases at J, with 13 bases between the two ends. For the CDR3, the DNA is TGTGCCAGCAGTTTGGGACGAGACAGCTCCTACGAGCAGTACTTC. Translating it yields CASSLGRDSSYEQYF.

The J gene is TRBJ1-2, the V gene TRBV28; TRBD1 might be the D (6 bases). Trimming removed 6 bases from V and 5 bases from J, with 13 bases in between. This CDR3 spans 13 amino acids. Germline-derived CDR1 and CDR2 are MDHEN and SYDVKM. CDR3: CASSPQGGYGYTF. In DNA form, the CDR3 reads TGTGCCAGCAGCCCACAGGGAGGATATGGCTACACCTTC.

The table lists this clone with a few counts. V usage is TRBV10-3 and J usage is TRBJ1-2; no firm D call. The V end lost 4 bases, the J end lost 3 bases, and 18 bases lay between the germline ends. From germline, CDR1 is ENHRY and CDR2 SYGVKD. The CDR3 has 16 amino acids. DNA for the CDR3: TGTGCCATCAGTGGCCCCGCCACGGGGATTGACTATGGCTACACCTTC. As protein: CAISGPATGIDYGYTF.